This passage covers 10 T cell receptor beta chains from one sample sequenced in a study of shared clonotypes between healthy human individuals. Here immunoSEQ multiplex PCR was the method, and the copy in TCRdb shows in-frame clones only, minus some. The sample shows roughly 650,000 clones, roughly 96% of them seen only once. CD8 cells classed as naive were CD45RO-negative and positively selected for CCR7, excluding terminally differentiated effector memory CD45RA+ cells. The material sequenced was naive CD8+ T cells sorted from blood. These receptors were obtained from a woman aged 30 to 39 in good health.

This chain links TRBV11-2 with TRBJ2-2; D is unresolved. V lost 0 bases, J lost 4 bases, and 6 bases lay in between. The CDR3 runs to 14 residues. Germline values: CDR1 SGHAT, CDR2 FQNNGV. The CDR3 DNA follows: TGTGCCAGCAGCTTAGATCCCGGCACCGGGGAGCTGTTTTTT. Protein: CASSLDPGTGELFF.

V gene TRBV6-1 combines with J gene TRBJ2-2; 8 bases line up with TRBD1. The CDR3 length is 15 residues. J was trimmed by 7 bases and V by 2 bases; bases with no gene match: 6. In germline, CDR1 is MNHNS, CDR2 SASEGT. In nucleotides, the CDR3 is TGTGCCAGCAGTGAACTGGCAGGGGGCTTCGGGGAGCTGTTTTTT. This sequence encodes CASSELAGGFGELFF.

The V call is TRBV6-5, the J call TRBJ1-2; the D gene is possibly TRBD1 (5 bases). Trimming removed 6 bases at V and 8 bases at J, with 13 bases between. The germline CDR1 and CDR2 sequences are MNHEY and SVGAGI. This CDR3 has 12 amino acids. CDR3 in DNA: TGTGCCAGCAGGGACACCCCAGGGGGCTACACCTTC. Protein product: CASRDTPGGYTF.

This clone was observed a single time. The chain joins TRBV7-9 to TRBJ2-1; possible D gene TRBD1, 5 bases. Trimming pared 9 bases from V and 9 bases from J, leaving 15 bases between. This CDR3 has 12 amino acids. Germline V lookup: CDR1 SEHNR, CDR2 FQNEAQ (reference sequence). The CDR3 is CASNMGPGEQFF. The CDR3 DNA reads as TGTGCCAGTAATATGGGGCCAGGTGAGCAGTTCTTC.

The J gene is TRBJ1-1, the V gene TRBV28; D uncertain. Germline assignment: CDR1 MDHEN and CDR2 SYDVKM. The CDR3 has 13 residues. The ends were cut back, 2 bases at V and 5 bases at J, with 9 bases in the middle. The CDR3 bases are TGTGCCAGCAGTTTAGGGCGGAGAACTGAAGCTTTCTTT. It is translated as CASSLGRRTEAFF.

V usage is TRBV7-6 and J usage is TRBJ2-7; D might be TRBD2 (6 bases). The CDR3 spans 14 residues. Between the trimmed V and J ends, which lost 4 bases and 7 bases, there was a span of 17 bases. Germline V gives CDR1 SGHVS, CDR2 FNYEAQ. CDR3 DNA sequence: TGTGCCAGCAGCTATATAGCGGTTATGGGGGAGCAGTACTTC. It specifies CASSYIAVMGEQYF.

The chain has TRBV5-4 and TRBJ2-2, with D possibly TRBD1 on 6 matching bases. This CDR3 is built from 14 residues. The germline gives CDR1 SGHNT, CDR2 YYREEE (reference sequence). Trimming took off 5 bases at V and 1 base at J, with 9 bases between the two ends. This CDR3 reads CASSWGQNTGELFF. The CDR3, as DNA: TGTGCCAGCAGTTGGGGACAGAACACCGGGGAGCTGTTTTTT.

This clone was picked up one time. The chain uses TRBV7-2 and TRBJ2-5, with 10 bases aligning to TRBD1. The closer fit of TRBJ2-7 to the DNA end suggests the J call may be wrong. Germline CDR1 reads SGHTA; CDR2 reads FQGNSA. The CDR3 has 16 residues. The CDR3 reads CASSRPPNDRGLEQYF. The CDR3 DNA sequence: TGTGCCAGCAGTCGACCCCCAAACGACAGGGGGCTCGAGCAGTACTTC.

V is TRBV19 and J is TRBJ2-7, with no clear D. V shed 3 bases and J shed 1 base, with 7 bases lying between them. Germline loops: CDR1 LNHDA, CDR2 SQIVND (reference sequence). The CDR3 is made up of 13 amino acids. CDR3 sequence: CASSMGKSYEQYF. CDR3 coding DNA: TGTGCCAGTAGTATGGGCAAGTCCTACGAGCAGTACTTC.

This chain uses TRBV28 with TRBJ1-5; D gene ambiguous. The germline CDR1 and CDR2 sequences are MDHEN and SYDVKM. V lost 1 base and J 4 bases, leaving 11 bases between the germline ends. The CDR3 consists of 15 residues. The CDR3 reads CASSLSPGSNQPQHF. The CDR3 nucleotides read TGTGCCAGCAGTTTATCCCCGGGAAGTAATCAGCCCCAGCATTTT. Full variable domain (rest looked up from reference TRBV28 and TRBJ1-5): DVKVTQSSRYLVKRTGEKVFLECVQDMDHENMFWYRQDPGLGLRLIYFSYDVKMKEKGDIPEGYSVSREKKERFSLILESASTNQTSMYLCASSLSPGSNQPQHFGDGTRLSIL.